The source of this T cell receptor (beta chain) is a study of T cells in Graves' hyperthyroidism and ophthalmopathy. Turning to the study itself: Any treatment followed the collection of peripheral blood at initial diagnosis.

Using RNA transcripts as the source, TCR beta CDR3 regions were amplified. In the first-round RT-PCR of the TCR CDR3, the HTBI primer set was used. TCRdb independently ran MiXCR on the multiplex PCR reads; one entry per CDR3 protein. The sample has approximately 400,000 distinct CDR3 sequences; roughly 15% are singletons. As regards this clonotype: Its antigen remains unidentified.

Study observations and caveats: Blood also carried most thyroid clonotypes expanded above 0.001.

The CDR3 covers 15 residues. Trimming cost V 2 bases and J 4 bases, with 14 bases left between them. CDR1 is MGHDK and CDR2 is SYGVNS in the germline V gene. The material sequenced was blood. The receptor was derived from a woman aged 25 to 39 with Graves' ophthalmopathy. The V call is TRBV25-1, the J call TRBJ1-1; D perhaps matches TRBD1 (6 bases). This CDR3 reads CASSEGAGVGTEAFF. The CDR3 nucleotides read TGTGCCAGCAGTGAAGGCGCAGGGGTGGGCACTGAAGCTTTCTTT. The full variable domain, its missing parts supplied by reference TRBV25-1 and TRBJ1-1, is EADIYQTPRYLVIGTGKKITLECSQTMGHDKMYWYQQDPGMELHLIHYSYGVNSTEKGDLSSESTVSRIRTEHFPLTLESARPSHTSQYLCASSEGAGVGTEAFFGQGTRLTVV.